Listed below are T cell receptor beta chains from one sample, sequenced in a study of T-cell reconstitution after alpha-beta-depleted transplantation in children. Using its own MiXCR run on the PCR reads, TCRdb lists one record per CDR3 protein. The table lists 84,000 or so distinct CDR3 sequences, roughly 16% of them singletons. The material was PBMCs, mostly from graft donor cells, obtained 180 days after TCRalphabeta/CD19-depleted stem cell transplant. These receptors all stem from a male patient between 2 and 10 years old who had a stem cell transplant for acute lymphoblastic leukemia, so the T cells may come from the graft donor. The CDR3 runs from the conserved cysteine through the conserved F or W.

v_call,cdr3_aa
TRBV3-1,CASSQEGVNTIYF
TRBV5-1,CASSLGQGALLRYNEQFF
TRBV11-1,CASSLSDRINEKLFF
TRBV7-2,CASSSRRADTQYF
TRBV7-8,CASRLYLGGGQLSYEQYF
TRBV20-1,CSAPRDTGPNSPLHF
TRBV2,CASKGVSNQPQHF
TRBV5-1,CASSLADSSNTEAFF
TRBV5-1,CASSHQTQGTGELFF
TRBV29-1,CSVPGDWNEQFF
TRBV20-1,CSARDWLEETQYF
TRBV20-1,CSARGSATNEKLFF
TRBV10-3,CAISGGDNSYEQYF
TRBV6-1,CASSEPGQGRRGYTF
TRBV6-5,CASSYLRDRGGGYTF
TRBV5-1,CASSLGLGRQETQYF
TRBV11-2,CASSGEEQYF
TRBV7-2,CASRPTGRTNEKLFF
TRBV4-3,CASSQARNQPQHF
TRBV12-3/TRBV12-4,CASSFRREKLFF
TRBV20-1,CSAREPPGNTEAFF
TRBV3-1,CASSQGPWGNYGYTF
TRBV12-3/TRBV12-4,CASSTDPFRVRYGEQFF
TRBV10-3,CAIRERSGSEKLFF
TRBV13,CASSSREAGDYEQYF
TRBV12-5,CASGLAGPSGSYTF
TRBV7-9,CASSLVGTQETQYF
TRBV7-8,CASSLTGTAPLLTEAFF
TRBV12-3/TRBV12-4,CASSLKETGAYGYTF
TRBV12-3/TRBV12-4,CAISFSSFVVHATNEKLFF
TRBV3-1,CASSPVPGRMNTEAFF
TRBV20-1,CSASPDRYGYTF
TRBV12-3/TRBV12-4,CASRALSGVGEAFF
TRBV28,CASSLPRGYNSPLHF
TRBV12-3/TRBV12-4,CASTFGQGKAFF
TRBV7-2,CASSLVAGRTEAFF
TRBV5-1,CASSGRGRVDYTF
TRBV12-3/TRBV12-4,CASGPPIQGLYNEQFF
TRBV25-1,CASSEFRDYPYYNEQFF
TRBV19,CASSGGLWNTEAFF
TRBV3-1,CASSQVGLAPSEQYF
TRBV5-1,CASSGSGRSSYEQYF
TRBV12-3/TRBV12-4,CASSFRDIIAKNIQYF
TRBV7-6,CASSLESTAYEQYF
TRBV5-6,CASSLGAANVLTF
TRBV7-2,CASSLENQPQHF
TRBV11-2,CASSHNMGPNTGELFF
TRBV10-2,CASSESLQGGRGYTF
TRBV9,CASSVGGQTGELFF
TRBV29-1,CSVAVGGSTDTQYF
TRBV11-2,CASSLDREETQYF
TRBV20-1,CSARVEGYEQFF
TRBV3-1,CASTFSGELFF
TRBV5-5,CASSLDRGHQETQYF